Presented here are 13 T cell receptor beta chains from one specimen sequenced in a study of CD8+CD57+ T cells in acquired aplastic anemia. Patients chosen for sequencing had shown CD8+CD57+ cell expansion by flow cytometry. Genomic DNA served as template for TCR beta VDJ and CDR3 profiling. TCRdb itself ran the reads through MiXCR, one entry per CDR3 protein. This table holds some 170,000 distinct CDR3 sequences, nearly 65% found once. Sequenced sample: sorted CD4+, CD8+, or CD8+CD57+ T cells (not recorded which) from PBMCs. The receptors were sampled from a human donor with aplastic anemia.

This sequence joins TRBV4-1 and TRBJ2-7, with 9 bases identical to TRBD2. Germline lookup yields CDR1 MGHRA and CDR2 YSYEKL. CDR3 length equals 16 residues. Losses at the gene ends were 3 bases for V and 0 bases for J; bases not matched to a gene: 6. The CDR3 region is CASSHVAGAHSYEQYF. The CDR3 DNA sequence: TGCGCCAGCAGCCATGTAGCGGGGGCCCACTCCTACGAGCAGTACTTC.

V is TRBV15 and J is TRBJ2-7; a weak D match, TRBD2 (5 bases). Germline CDR1 LNHNV, CDR2 YYDKDF (reference sequence). CDR3 length equals 14 residues. The V gene lost 0 bases and the J gene lost 6 bases, with 12 bases spanning the gap. The CDR3 bases are TGTGCCACCAGCAGAGACCCTAGCTCGGGCGAGCAGTACTTC. This codes for CATSRDPSSGEQYF.

V gene TRBV24-1 combines with J gene TRBJ2-2; a weak D match, TRBD1 (6 bases). This CDR3 is built from 16 residues. Germline V gene sequence: CDR1 KGHDR, CDR2 SFDVKD. The V and J ends lost 5 bases and 2 bases respectively, with 14 bases between them. DNA for the CDR3: TGTGCCACCAGTGGATCCGGGACAAAAAACACCGGGGAGCTGTTTTTT. Its protein is CATSGSGTKNTGELFF.

This clonotype was counted many times. This chain joins TRBV11-2 and TRBJ2-3; the D is unclear. V was pared by 1 base and J by 5 bases, with 10 bases between. Per germline, CDR1 SGHAT and CDR2 FQNNGV. The CDR3 has 14 amino acids. For the CDR3, the DNA is TGTGCCAGCAGCTTAGCGATAAAACGAGATACGCAGTATTTT. Translating gives CASSLAIKRDTQYF.

This sequence joins TRBV5-4 and TRBJ1-5; D unclear. With 1 base removed from V and 2 bases from J, the gap between germline ends came to 22 bases. Germline V gene data show CDR1 as SGHNT and CDR2 as YYREEE (reference sequence). CDR3 length equals 19 residues. CDR3 amino acids: CASSLTETRTFKGNQPQHF. The DNA of the CDR3 is TGTGCCAGCAGCTTGACAGAGACACGGACCTTTAAGGGCAATCAGCCCCAGCATTTT.

This clonotype is a singleton in its sample. The gene calls are TRBV7-9 and TRBJ1-2, with a possible D match to TRBD1 (5 bases). V was shortened by 1 base and J by 4 bases, with 13 bases between the two germline ends. Germline CDR1 is SEHNR and CDR2 is FQNEAQ (reference sequence). CDR3 length: 15 residues. CDR3 sequence (DNA): TGTGCCAGCAGCTTAGGGCGGGGCGCAGGCTATGGCTACACCTTC. Translating gives CASSLGRGAGYGYTF.

This rearrangement joins TRBV12-3 or TRBV12-4 to TRBJ2-7, with no clear D. The CDR3 totals 12 residues. Trimming shortened V by 5 bases and J by 8 bases, and 13 bases separated the two germline ends. CDR3 amino acids: CASSPVPDKQYF. CDR3 coding DNA: TGTGCCAGCAGTCCGGTTCCCGATAAGCAGTACTTC.

The chain employs TRBV2 and TRBJ1-2; TRBD1 matches 7 bases. Trimming cost V 6 bases and J 0 bases; bases outside gene matches: 4. The CDR3 is made up of 14 amino acids. Per the germline V gene, CDR1 is SNHLY and CDR2 is FYNNEI. CDR3 DNA: TGTGCCAGCAGGGGACAGAGTGCTAACTATGGCTACACCTTC. Encoded protein: CASRGQSANYGYTF.

The rearrangement uses TRBV2 and TRBJ1-2; TRBD1 matches 7 bases. The V gene's germline CDR1 is SNHLY and CDR2 FYNNEI. This CDR3 is built from 14 residues. With V trimmed by 9 bases and J by 3 bases, 10 bases remained unmatched. The CDR3 nucleotides read TGTGCCAGTGATATGACCGGGACAGACTATGGCTACACCTTC. Residues: CASDMTGTDYGYTF.

This clonotype was found many times. This sequence joins TRBV20-1 and TRBJ2-4, with D possibly being TRBD2 (5 bases). The ends were cut back, 3 bases at V and 4 bases at J, with 13 bases in the middle. The CDR3 consists of 14 residues. Per the germline V gene, CDR1 is DFQATT and CDR2 is SNEGSKA (reference sequence). The CDR3: CSARGAGGKNIQYF. CDR3 sequence (DNA): TGCAGTGCTAGGGGAGCCGGCGGTAAAAACATTCAGTACTTC.

The gene calls are TRBV18 and TRBJ2-7; D not certain. CDR1 is KGHSH and CDR2 is LQKENI in the germline V gene. The V end was cut by 3 bases, the J end by 1 base, with 10 bases between. This CDR3 comprises 14 residues. The CDR3 DNA follows: TGTGCCAGCTCACCCAGCTCCGGATCCTACGAGCAGTACTTC. Translation gives CASSPSSGSYEQYF.

This clonotype was seen at least ten times. The gene calls are TRBV9 and TRBJ2-7; 7 bases agree with TRBD2. The CDR3 spans 16 residues. J gave up 0 bases and V 4 bases, and 10 bases lay outside the gene matches. Germline values: CDR1 SGDLS, CDR2 YYNGEE. DNA of the CDR3: TGTGCCAGCAGCCCGTTGGGGTCGGGGGGCTCCTACGAGCAGTACTTC. This encodes CASSPLGSGGSYEQYF. Based on the CDR3 plus reference TRBV9 and TRBJ2-7, the full variable domain is DSGVTQTPKHLITATGQRVTLRCSPRSGDLSVYWYQQSLDQGLQFLIQYYNGEERAKGNILERFSAQQFPDLHSELNLSSLELGDSALYFCASSPLGSGGSYEQYFGPGTRLTVT.

This clonotype was found many times. The rearrangement joins TRBV7-8 to TRBJ2-1, with D tentatively TRBD2 (7 bases). CDR1 is SGHVS, CDR2 FQNEAQ, per germline. Between the trimmed V and J ends, which lost 7 bases and 0 bases, there was a span of 13 bases. This CDR3 has 15 residues. The CDR3 reads CASTGGGASYNEQFF. CDR3 DNA: TGTGCCAGCACCGGAGGGGGGGCCTCCTACAATGAGCAGTTCTTC.